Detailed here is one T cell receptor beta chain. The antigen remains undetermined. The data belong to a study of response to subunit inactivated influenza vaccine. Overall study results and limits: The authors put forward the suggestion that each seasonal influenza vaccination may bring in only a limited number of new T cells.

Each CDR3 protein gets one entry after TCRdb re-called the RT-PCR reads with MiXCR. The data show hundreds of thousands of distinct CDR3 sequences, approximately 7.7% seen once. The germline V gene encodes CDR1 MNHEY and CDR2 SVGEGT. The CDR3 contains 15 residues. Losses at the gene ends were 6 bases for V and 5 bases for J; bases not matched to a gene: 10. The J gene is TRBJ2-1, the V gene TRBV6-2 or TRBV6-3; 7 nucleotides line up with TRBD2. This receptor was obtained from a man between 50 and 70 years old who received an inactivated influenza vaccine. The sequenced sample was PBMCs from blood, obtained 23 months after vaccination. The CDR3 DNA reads TGTGCCAGCAGACGCATTGGACTAGTTAACAATGAGCAGTTCTTC. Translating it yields CASRRIGLVNNEQFF.